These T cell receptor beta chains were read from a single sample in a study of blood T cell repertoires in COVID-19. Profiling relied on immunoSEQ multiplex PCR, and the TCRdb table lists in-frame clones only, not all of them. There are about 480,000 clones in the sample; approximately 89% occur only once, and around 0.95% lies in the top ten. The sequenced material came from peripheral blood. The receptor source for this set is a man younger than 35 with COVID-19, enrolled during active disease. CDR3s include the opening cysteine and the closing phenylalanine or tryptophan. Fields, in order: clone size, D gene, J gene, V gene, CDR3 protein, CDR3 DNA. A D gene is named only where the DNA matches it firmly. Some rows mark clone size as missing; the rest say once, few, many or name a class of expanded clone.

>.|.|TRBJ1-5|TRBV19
CASSISSRRGSNQPQHF
TGTGCCAGTAGTATATCCTCTCGGCGGGGTAGCAATCAGCCCCAGCATTTT
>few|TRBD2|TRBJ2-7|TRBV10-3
CAIKTSGTSVDEQYF
TGTGCCATCAAAACTAGCGGGACTTCCGTCGACGAGCAGTACTTC
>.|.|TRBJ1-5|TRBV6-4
CASKLRDNSNQPQHF
TGTGCCAGCAAGCTCCGGGATAATAGCAATCAGCCCCAGCATTTT
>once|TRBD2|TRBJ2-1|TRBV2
CASSGPELAGGSYNEQFF
TGTGCCAGCAGTGGTCCCGAACTAGCGGGGGGATCCTACAATGAGCAGTTCTTC
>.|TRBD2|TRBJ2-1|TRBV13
CASSLDSGSYNEQFF
TGTGCCAGCAGCCTCGATAGCGGGAGTTATAATGAGCAGTTCTTC
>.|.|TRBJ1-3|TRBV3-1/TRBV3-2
CASSPGRFSGNTIYF
TGTGCCAGCAGCCCCGGCAGGTTCTCTGGAAACACCATATATTTT
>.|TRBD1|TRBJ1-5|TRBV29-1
CSVNRDRGHQPQHF
TGCAGCGTGAACCGGGACAGGGGTCATCAGCCCCAGCATTTT
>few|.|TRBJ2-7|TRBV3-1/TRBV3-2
CASSQGTGHYEQYF
TGTGCCAGCAGCCAAGGTACGGGTCACTACGAGCAGTACTTC
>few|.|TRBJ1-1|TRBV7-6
CASSLELGINTEAFF
TGTGCCAGCAGCTTAGAATTGGGCATAAACACTGAAGCTTTCTTT
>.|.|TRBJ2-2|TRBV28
CASSLRGGRAGELFF
TGTGCCAGCAGTTTACGTGGGGGCAGAGCCGGGGAGCTGTTTTTT
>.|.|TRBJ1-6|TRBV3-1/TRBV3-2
CASSQETGGYSPLHF
TGTGCCAGCAGCCAAGAGACAGGAGGTTATTCACCCCTCCACTTT
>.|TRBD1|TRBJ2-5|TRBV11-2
CASSLADRDQETQYF
TGTGCCAGCAGCTTAGCAGACAGGGACCAAGAGACCCAGTACTTC
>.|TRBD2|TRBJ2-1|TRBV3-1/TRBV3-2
CASSQVGLAGGTYNEQFF
TGTGCCAGCAGCCAAGTTGGGCTAGCGGGGGGGACCTACAATGAGCAGTTCTTC
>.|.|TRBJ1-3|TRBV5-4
CASSARGSGNTIYF
TGTGCCAGCAGCGCGCGGGGCTCTGGAAACACCATATATTTT
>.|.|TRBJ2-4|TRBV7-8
CASSMLTGAKNIQYF
TGTGCCAGCAGCATGCTGACGGGTGCCAAAAACATTCAGTACTTC
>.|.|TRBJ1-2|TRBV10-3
CAISEAGAPLGYTF
TGTGCCATCAGTGAGGCGGGGGCGCCCCTTGGCTACACCTTC
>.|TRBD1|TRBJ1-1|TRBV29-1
CSVGAQGGNTEAFF
TGCAGCGTTGGTGCCCAGGGGGGGAACACTGAAGCTTTCTTT
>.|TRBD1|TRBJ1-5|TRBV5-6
CASSLTRTGRWYNQPQHF
TGTGCCAGCAGCTTAACTCGGACAGGCCGTTGGTACAATCAGCCCCAGCATTTT
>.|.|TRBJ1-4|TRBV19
CATAERTHADEKLFF
TGTGCCACAGCAGAGAGGACTCATGCGGATGAAAAACTGTTTTTT
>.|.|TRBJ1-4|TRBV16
CASSRGGSVYEKLFF
TGTGCCAGCAGCCGCGGCGGATCAGTGTATGAAAAACTGTTTTTT
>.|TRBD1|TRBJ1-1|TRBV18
CASSPRDSQNTEAFF
TGTGCCAGCTCACCAAGGGACAGCCAGAACACTGAAGCTTTCTTT
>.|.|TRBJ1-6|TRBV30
CAWSPRHFSPLHF
TGTGCCTGGAGTCCTCGACACTTTTCACCCCTCCACTTT
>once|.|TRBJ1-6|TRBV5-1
CASSLQTSSYNSPLHF
TGCGCCAGCAGCTTACAGACGAGCTCCTATAATTCACCCCTCCACTTT
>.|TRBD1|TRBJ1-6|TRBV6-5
CASGQGSTPLHF
TGTGCCAGTGGACAGGGTTCTACACCCCTCCACTTT
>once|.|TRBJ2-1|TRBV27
CASRPTGREQFF
TGTGCCAGCAGACCCACAGGGCGGGAGCAGTTCTTC